Below, 14 T cell receptor beta chains from the same sample are listed, as sequenced in a study of CD8 T cells in ankylosing spondylitis. TCRdb analysed the 5' RACE reads with MiXCR anew, one entry per CDR3 protein. The top ten clones hold approximately 4.4% of a sample with nearly 250,000 distinct CDR3 sequences, roughly 32% of them seen once. The specimen was blood, either unsorted or a sorted T cell fraction (not recorded which). These receptors came from a male donor with ankylosing spondylitis or in good health (not recorded which).

The genes are TRBV29-1 and TRBJ2-5, with 7 bases that match TRBD1. This CDR3 is 11 amino acids long. Germline V gene data show CDR1 as SQVTM and CDR2 as ANQGSEA. The junction had 8 bases not matched to a gene; V was cut back by 6 bases and J by 10 bases. CDR3 in DNA: TGCAGCGTGTGGATGCAGGGGGTCCAGTACTTC. Encoded protein: CSVWMQGVQYF. The full variable domain, in which reference TRBV29-1 and TRBJ2-5 provide the parts outside the CDR3, is SAVISQKPSRDICQRGTSLTIQCQVDSQVTMMFWYRQQPGQSLTLIATANQGSEATYESGFVIDKFPISRPNLTFSTLTVSNMSPEDSSIYLCSVWMQGVQYFGPGTRLLVL.

This clonotype has just a few counts. This chain uses TRBV12-3 or TRBV12-4 with TRBJ2-5; 12 positions agree with TRBD2. The trim removed 5 bases at V and 5 bases at J, leaving 6 bases unmatched. The CDR3 is 15 residues long. CDR3 nucleotides: TGTGCCAGCAGTCGGAGACTAGCGGGGGCGGAGACCCAGTACTTC. This encodes CASSRRLAGAETQYF.

At least ten counts were recorded for this clonotype. The chain combines TRBV12-3 or TRBV12-4 with TRBJ2-5, with D perhaps matching TRBD1 (5 bases). This CDR3 contains 13 residues. Trimming stripped 6 bases from V and 3 bases from J, with 11 bases between. CDR3 loop: CASSLVGEETQYF. The CDR3 nucleotides read TGTGCCAGCAGCTTGGTAGGGGAAGAGACCCAGTACTTC.

The chain recombines TRBV10-3 with TRBJ1-1; possible D gene TRBD1, 5 bases. V lost 8 bases, J lost 4 bases, and 26 bases lay in between. Germline assignment: CDR1 ENHRY and CDR2 SYGVKD. CDR3 length: 17 residues. CDR3 in DNA: TGTGCCATCCGGCCACGGGGCGTGGGGGGTGTGGGCACTGAAGCTTTCTTT. This encodes CAIRPRGVGGVGTEAFF.

This clonotype has more than one count but fewer than ten. This chain uses TRBV5-1 with TRBJ2-7; 9 positions agree with TRBD1. Losses at the gene ends were 1 base for V and 4 bases for J; bases not matched to a gene: 3. Germline lookup yields CDR1 SGHRS and CDR2 YFSETQ. This CDR3 is built from 14 residues. The CDR3 is CASSLHRGLYEQYF. CDR3 coding DNA: TGCGCCAGCAGCTTGCACAGGGGGCTATACGAGCAGTACTTC.

This clonotype turned up a few times. This chain joins TRBV28 and TRBJ2-3; TRBD1 aligns across 8 bases. Germline V gene sequence: CDR1 MDHEN, CDR2 SYDVKM. J gave up 5 bases and V 6 bases, and 10 bases lay outside the gene matches. The CDR3 covers 15 residues. Here the CDR3 reads CASRRTRGPRDTQYF. CDR3 bases: TGTGCCAGCAGAAGGACCAGGGGGCCGAGAGATACGCAGTATTTT.

This clonotype turned up a few times. The V and J genes are TRBV20-1 and TRBJ1-4; 8 bases map to TRBD1. The V gene's germline CDR1 is DFQATT and CDR2 SNEGSKA (reference sequence). V lost 0 bases to trimming and J lost 4 bases; unmatched junction nucleotides: 13. The CDR3 is 18 residues long. CDR3: CSARDFRGRGAYNEKLFF. The CDR3 DNA is TGCAGTGCTAGAGATTTCAGGGGGCGTGGGGCCTATAATGAAAAACTGTTTTTT.

V gene TRBV6-6 combines with J gene TRBJ2-7, with a weak D call TRBD1 (5 bases). CDR1 MNHNY and CDR2 SVGAGI come from the germline V gene (reference sequence). There are 11 residues in the CDR3. Trimming stripped 7 bases from V and 5 bases from J, with 9 bases between. The CDR3 region has the DNA TGTGCCAGCACCTGGGGCCACGAGCAGTACTTC. It translates to CASTWGHEQYF.

This clonotype was recorded a few times. The J gene is TRBJ2-7, the V gene TRBV7-8; a possible D gene is TRBD1 (7 bases). This CDR3 region has 18 residues. Trimming took off 2 bases at V and 6 bases at J, with 26 bases between the two ends. Germline-derived CDR1 and CDR2 are SGHVS and FQNEAQ. CDR3 amino acids: CASSLFVRRGLAVGEQYF. CDR3 sequence (DNA): TGTGCCAGCAGCTTATTTGTGAGGAGGGGGCTTGCCGTCGGCGAGCAGTACTTC.

DNA for the CDR3: TGTGCCAGCAGTTACCGGGCGGCCGTTGCGTACTTC. It is translated as CASSYRAAVAYF. This chain uses TRBV6-5 with TRBJ2-7; no reliable D call. V was shortened by 2 bases and J by 12 bases, with 14 bases between the two germline ends. The CDR3 is 12 residues long. CDR1 is MNHEY and CDR2 is SVGAGI in the germline V gene.

The table lists this clonotype with a few counts. The gene calls are TRBV20-1 and TRBJ2-2; 7 bases line up with TRBD2. V lost 1 base, J lost 6 bases, and 2 bases stayed unmatched. Germline V CDR1 and CDR2: DFQATT, SNEGSKA (reference sequence). The CDR3 sequence is 13 residues long. CDR3 amino acids: CSARVGRAGELFF. CDR3 DNA: TGCAGTGCTAGAGTGGGGAGGGCCGGGGAGCTGTTTTTT.

The chain combines TRBV6-1 with TRBJ2-6; no firm D call. The CDR3 has 14 residues. The germline gives CDR1 MNHNS, CDR2 SASEGT. Trimming left V 6 bases short and J 3 bases short, with 9 bases between. The CDR3 nucleotides read TGTGCCAGCAGGCTCCCGGGTGGGGCCAACGTCCTGACTTTC. This gives the protein CASRLPGGANVLTF.

J is TRBJ2-7 and V is TRBV9, with 8 bases lining up with TRBD1. The V gene's germline CDR1 is SGDLS and CDR2 YYNGEE. The J segment lost 1 base and the V segment lost 0 bases, leaving 6 bases of the junction unmatched. CDR3 length equals 16 residues. CDR3 sequence reads: CASSVEAGGKSYEQYF. The CDR3 DNA reads TGTGCCAGCAGCGTAGAGGCAGGGGGCAAGTCCTACGAGCAGTACTTC.

This clonotype was counted a few times. The chain joins TRBV5-1 to TRBJ1-2, with D hard to call. Per germline, CDR1 SGHRS and CDR2 YFSETQ. This CDR3 contains 13 residues. The V and J ends lost 0 bases and 6 bases respectively, with 9 bases between them. DNA of the CDR3: TGCGCCAGCAGCTTGGGGCATTTGGATGGCTACACCTTC. Protein sequence: CASSLGHLDGYTF.